The source of this T cell receptor beta chain is a study of blood T cell repertoires in COVID-19. The assay was immunoSEQ multiplex PCR, and TCRdb's table has in-frame clones only and misses some. This sample has tens of thousands of clones, with 77% found just once. This receptor was taken from a woman between 65 and 79 years old with acute or convalescent COVID-19. The sample was peripheral blood.

CDR3 region: CASSLVAATGSWTEAFF. In DNA, the CDR3 is TGTGCCAGCAGCTTAGTTGCCGCGACAGGGTCATGGACTGAAGCTTTCTTT. J is TRBJ1-1 and V is TRBV7-8; 7 nucleotides agree with TRBD1. CDR1 is SGHVS and CDR2 is FQNEAQ in the germline V gene. Trimming removed 1 base from V and 5 bases from J; junction bases left unmatched: 13. CDR3 length equals 17 residues.